The sequence of this T cell receptor beta chain was determined in a study of T cells after yellow fever vaccination. Points from the study as a whole: Abundant bulk-population clonotypes could contaminate the FACS-sorted repertoires. Primary-vaccination clones mostly resurfaced post-booster (just under 98% CD4, under 90% CD8). The CD4 compartment and the CD8 compartment contained a small share of clonotypes in common.

Trimming took off 6 bases at V and 14 bases at J, with 20 bases between the two ends. CDR1 and CDR2 (germline): SNHLY, FYNNEI. The CDR3 is made up of 14 amino acids. Using its own MiXCR run on the 5' RACE reads, TCRdb lists one record per CDR3 protein. The table shows 250,000 to 300,000 distinct CDR3 sequences, with about 5.2% occurring only once. Comments on this clonotype: The target antigen is unknown.

This TCR came from a man aged 18-30 years who received the YFV17D yellow fever vaccine. The chain combines TRBV2 with TRBJ1-6; D might be TRBD1 (6 bases). The specimen was CD4+ T cells sorted from PBMCs, collected on the day of the yellow fever booster vaccination. The CDR3 loop is CASSETGSEGTLHF. The CDR3 nucleotides read TGTGCCAGCAGCGAAACAGGGTCCGAGGGGACCCTCCACTTT.